A single TCR beta chain is shown here with its context. This specimen comes from a study of cytomegalovirus exposure and HLA in healthy donors. The J segment lost 0 bases and the V segment lost 2 bases, leaving 5 bases of the junction unmatched. The CDR3 runs 17 residues. Per germline, CDR1 MDHEN and CDR2 SYDVKM. The PCR contained 60 Vbeta and 13 Jbeta primers. This table comes from immunoSEQ multiplex PCR, and its TCRdb copy is limited to in-frame clones, with some not included. In all, the sample yields 70,000 or so clones. This TCR derives from a female donor in good health and CMV-seropositive. The rearrangement uses TRBV28 and TRBJ2-1; TRBD2 agrees at 9 bases. What was sequenced was PBMCs. This CDR3 is CASSLPSGASSYNEQFF. The CDR3 DNA follows: TGTGCCAGCAGTTTACCTAGCGGGGCGAGCTCCTACAATGAGCAGTTCTTC.